The 15 T cell receptor beta chains below all came from one sample that was sequenced in a study of vaccination and CD4 T cells after COVID-19. Cultured CD4+ T-cell DNA underwent Oncomine TCR Beta short-read sequencing. TCRdb called the PCR reads again in MiXCR, with one record for every CDR3 protein. The sample contains tens of thousands of distinct CDR3 sequences, under 65% of which appear only once. For these receptors, no antigen is known. The treatment: approximately 9-day PBMC culture with coronavirus spike peptide pools or control peptides (ViraFEST assay). The sequenced material came from CD4+ T cells from blood, cultured in vitro. The receptors stem from a human donor who had recovered from COVID-19.

The gene calls are TRBV7-2 and TRBJ1-2; TRBD1 agrees at 7 bases. This CDR3 region has 14 residues. V shed 5 bases and J 6 bases; nucleotides not matched to a gene: 9. CDR1 SGHTA and CDR2 FQGNSA come from the germline V gene. The CDR3 bases are TGTGCCAGCAGCCCCCGCCCAGGGGGGAATGGCTACACCTTC. Its translation: CASSPRPGGNGYTF.

The genes are TRBV4-3 and TRBJ1-1, with D perhaps matching TRBD1 (5 bases). The V end lost 1 base, the J end lost 5 bases, and 8 bases lay between the germline ends. The CDR3 covers 13 residues. Germline lookup yields CDR1 LGHNA and CDR2 YSLEER. CDR3 coding DNA: TGCGCCAGCAGCCAAGGGGGGTGGACTGAAGCTTTCTTT. Residues: CASSQGGWTEAFF.

In this sample, this clonotype turned up a few times. The genes are TRBV7-2 and TRBJ1-1; D is undetermined. Germline-derived CDR1 and CDR2 are SGHTA and FQGNSA. V shed 5 bases and J shed 6 bases, with 16 bases lying between them. The CDR3 has 14 amino acids. The chain's CDR3 is CASSPAARQPEAFF. CDR3 nucleotides: TGTGCCAGCAGCCCGGCCGCCCGACAACCTGAAGCTTTCTTT.

The chain is built from TRBV4-2 and TRBJ1-1; D might be TRBD1 (5 bases). V was trimmed by 3 bases and J by 1 base, leaving 9 bases between them. The CDR3 contains 14 residues. Germline V gene lookup returns CDR1 LGHNA and CDR2 YNFKEQ. The CDR3 protein is CASSQGLRNTEAFF. CDR3 bases: TGTGCCAGCAGCCAGGGACTGAGGAACACTGAAGCTTTCTTT.

J is TRBJ1-2 and V is TRBV6-1; 7 bases fit TRBD1. V gave up 5 bases and J gave up 4 bases; unmatched junction bases: 7. The germline CDR1 and CDR2 sequences are MNHNS and SASEGT. This CDR3 contains 14 residues. CDR3 in DNA: TGTGCCAGCAGTAGGGACAGAGGTTCCTATGGCTACACCTTC. It translates to CASSRDRGSYGYTF.

The chain joins TRBV3-1 to TRBJ1-3; 8 bases match TRBD1. The CDR3 is 14 amino acids. CDR1 and CDR2 (germline): LGHDT, YNNKEL (reference sequence). V lost 2 bases, J lost 8 bases, and 5 bases stayed unmatched. Here the CDR3 reads CASSQRDRPHTIYF. The CDR3 nucleotides read TGTGCCAGCAGCCAAAGGGACAGGCCACACACCATATATTTT.

As concerns this clonotype: This may come from a read error, since a much larger clone is one base off. V gene TRBV19 combines with J gene TRBJ1-1, with D unclear. V was cut by 7 bases and J by 5 bases, with 14 bases left in between. The CDR3 length is 13 residues. The V gene's germline CDR1 is LNHDA and CDR2 SQIVND (reference sequence). The CDR3: CASTRSVRTEAFF. The CDR3 region has the DNA TGTGCCAGTACCCGAAGCGTTAGGACTGAAGCTTTCTTT.

This sequence joins TRBV6-5 and TRBJ1-6, with D perhaps matching TRBD1 (6 bases). V was shortened by 0 bases and J by 7 bases, with 13 bases between the two germline ends. The germline V gene has CDR1 MNHEY and CDR2 SVGAGI. The CDR3 is made up of 16 amino acids. CDR3 loop: CASSYSSGGANSPLHF. The CDR3 coding sequence is TGTGCCAGCAGTTACTCCTCCGGGGGCGCGAATTCACCCCTCCACTTT.

The CDR3 DNA is TGTGCCAGCAGCTTAGTTCGGGTACGGGCCCTCCACTTT. Protein sequence: CASSLVRVRALHF. This chain uses TRBV7-2 with TRBJ1-6; D is ambiguous. Trimming shortened V by 1 base and J by 14 bases, and 12 bases separated the two germline ends. The germline V gene has CDR1 SGHTA and CDR2 FQGNSA. The CDR3 totals 13 residues.

In this sample, this clonotype turned up a few times. As DNA, the CDR3 is TGTGCCAGCAGTTCCCCCCCGAGGGGGAACACTGAAGCTTTCTTT. It encodes CASSSPPRGNTEAFF. V is TRBV27 and J is TRBJ1-1; TRBD1 might be the D (5 bases). Germline V gene data show CDR1 as MNHEY and CDR2 as SMNVEV (reference sequence). The V gene lost 4 bases and the J gene lost 1 base, with 13 bases spanning the gap. The CDR3 extends over 15 amino acids.

The V and J genes are TRBV30 and TRBJ1-1, with no clear D. Trimming took 3 bases from V and 0 from J, leaving 11 bases between them. The CDR3 is made up of 14 amino acids. Germline lookup yields CDR1 GTSNPN and CDR2 SVGIG (reference sequence). CDR3 sequence: CAWSTVRLNTEAFF. CDR3 DNA sequence: TGTGCCTGGAGCACCGTCAGGTTGAACACTGAAGCTTTCTTT.

The rearrangement uses TRBV20-1 and TRBJ1-2, with TRBD1 identical over 9 bases. Per germline, CDR1 DFQATT and CDR2 SNEGSKA (reference sequence). V lost 6 bases and J lost 4; bases outside the gene matches: 6. There are 13 residues in the CDR3. CDR3 nucleotides: TGCAGTGCACCGCGGACAGGGGCCTATGGCTACACCTTC. Protein: CSAPRTGAYGYTF.

The CDR3 protein is CASSKTGRADGELFF. CDR3 bases: TGTGCCAGCAGCAAAACGGGCAGGGCCGACGGGGAGCTGTTTTTT. The rearrangement uses TRBV21-1 and TRBJ2-2; the DNA was not used to check the table's D call, TRBD2. TRBV21-1 constitutes a pseudogene. This CDR3 has 15 residues.

The V gene is TRBV29-1, the J gene TRBJ1-1, with a tentative D call TRBD1 (5 bases). CDR3 size: 12 residues. In germline, CDR1 is SQVTM, CDR2 ANQGSEA. V lost 4 bases and J lost 7, with 13 bases in between. CDR3 region: CSVVGDPREAFF. CDR3 nucleotide sequence: TGCAGCGTTGTCGGGGACCCCCGTGAAGCTTTCTTT.

For the CDR3, the DNA is TGTGCCAGCAGTGACTCTGGGGTCCCAGAGACCCAGTACTTC. It translates to CASSDSGVPETQYF. The chain has TRBV25-1 and TRBJ2-5; D unclear. The CDR3 is made up of 14 amino acids. The germline V gene has CDR1 MGHDK and CDR2 SYGVNS. Between the trimmed V and J ends, which lost 3 bases and 4 bases, there was a span of 12 bases.